Listed below are T cell receptor beta chains from one sample, sequenced in a study of cytomegalovirus exposure and HLA in healthy donors. Clones were read by immunoSEQ multiplex PCR, and TCRdb kept only the in-frame ones, dropping some. The sample contains some 190,000 clones, under 85% of which appear only once. Sequencing input: PBMCs. The receptors were gathered from a young woman in good health and CMV-seronegative. CDR3s leave out the opening cysteine and the closing phenylalanine or tryptophan. Each record gives: CDR3 protein, V gene, D gene, J gene. A D gene is named only where the DNA matches it firmly.

CDR3 protein: ASSLRQGLFGYT
V gene: TRBV28
D gene: TRBD1
J gene: TRBJ1-2

CDR3 protein: ASRDSTNSPLH
V gene: TRBV11-1
D gene: NA
J gene: TRBJ1-6

CDR3 protein: SVEGRGRDYGYT
V gene: TRBV29-1
D gene: NA
J gene: TRBJ1-2

CDR3 protein: ASSYALGGDTQY
V gene: TRBV6-6
D gene: NA
J gene: TRBJ2-3

CDR3 protein: ASSLSRQHYGYT
V gene: TRBV27
D gene: NA
J gene: TRBJ1-2

CDR3 protein: ASSTATGFYEQY
V gene: TRBV27
D gene: TRBD1
J gene: TRBJ2-7

CDR3 protein: ASTNTGLAGRNEQF
V gene: TRBV19
D gene: TRBD2
J gene: TRBJ2-1

CDR3 protein: ASSLNKETQY
V gene: TRBV5-1
D gene: NA
J gene: TRBJ2-5

CDR3 protein: ASSGSGGRETQY
V gene: TRBV7-9
D gene: TRBD2
J gene: TRBJ2-5

CDR3 protein: ASSESGAGTEAF
V gene: TRBV6-1
D gene: NA
J gene: TRBJ1-1

CDR3 protein: ASSLGSSYNEQF
V gene: TRBV5-1
D gene: NA
J gene: TRBJ2-1

CDR3 protein: ASFGPPSAFQGAGYGYT
V gene: TRBV28
D gene: TRBD1
J gene: TRBJ1-2

CDR3 protein: ASPGLAGQACQRPTYNEQF
V gene: TRBV7-3
D gene: TRBD2
J gene: TRBJ2-1

CDR3 protein: ASSAISNEQF
V gene: TRBV9
D gene: NA
J gene: TRBJ2-1

CDR3 protein: ASSARDSGNTIY
V gene: TRBV19
D gene: NA
J gene: TRBJ1-3

CDR3 protein: ASSLGTSAPKQY
V gene: TRBV5-1
D gene: NA
J gene: TRBJ2-7

CDR3 protein: ASSETVNQPQH
V gene: TRBV10-1
D gene: NA
J gene: TRBJ1-5

CDR3 protein: ASRRREGLIYNEQF
V gene: TRBV13
D gene: TRBD2
J gene: TRBJ2-1

CDR3 protein: ASSEYGRTDTQY
V gene: TRBV25-1
D gene: NA
J gene: TRBJ2-3

CDR3 protein: ASSLSVGVSPEAF
V gene: TRBV27
D gene: NA
J gene: TRBJ1-1

CDR3 protein: ASRAGTDSNQPQH
V gene: TRBV9
D gene: TRBD1
J gene: TRBJ1-5

CDR3 protein: SVDGQGNGYT
V gene: TRBV29-1
D gene: NA
J gene: TRBJ1-2

CDR3 protein: ASSLSRNYEQY
V gene: TRBV27
D gene: NA
J gene: TRBJ2-7

CDR3 protein: ASSYQGQGAYEQY
V gene: TRBV5-1
D gene: TRBD1
J gene: TRBJ2-7

CDR3 protein: AWSAGTGPEAF
V gene: TRBV30
D gene: TRBD1
J gene: TRBJ1-1

CDR3 protein: ASSRSLGAGGNSGNTIY
V gene: TRBV7-9
D gene: TRBD1
J gene: TRBJ1-3

CDR3 protein: ASSPGYQPQH
V gene: TRBV19
D gene: NA
J gene: TRBJ1-5

CDR3 protein: ASSLGGRGPQH
V gene: TRBV27
D gene: NA
J gene: TRBJ1-5

CDR3 protein: ASSLYGTTYNEQF
V gene: TRBV7-2
D gene: NA
J gene: TRBJ2-1

CDR3 protein: ASRGTQLVWKKNSTDTQY
V gene: TRBV2
D gene: NA
J gene: TRBJ2-3

CDR3 protein: SGTGVGYEQY
V gene: TRBV29-1
D gene: TRBD1
J gene: TRBJ2-7